The clone carrying this T cell receptor beta chain was counted a single time. Repertoires were generated with immunoSEQ multiplex PCR, while TCRdb's copy carries only in-frame clones and drops some. This sample has roughly 700,000 clones, with around two thirds found just once. A CD45RA+ naive subset and a CD45RA-negative memory subset were split from CD4+ cells. This sample stems from a study of shared clonotypes between healthy human individuals. This TCR was recovered from a woman between 25 and 40 years old in good health. The source material was memory CD4+ T cells sorted from blood. Described subset: CD45RA-negative fraction.

The CDR3: CASSFGGQNLEAFF. CDR3 DNA: TGTGCCAGCAGCTTCGGCGGACAGAACCTCGAAGCTTTCTTT. This sequence joins TRBV5-4 and TRBJ1-1, with D possibly being TRBD1 (6 bases). V was trimmed by 2 bases and J by 8 bases, leaving 16 bases between them. The CDR3 loop spans 14 amino acids. From germline, CDR1 is SGHNT and CDR2 YYREEE (reference sequence). Complete variable domain (other parts from reference TRBV5-4 and TRBJ1-1): ETGVTQSPTHLIKTRGQQVTLRCSSQSGHNTVSWYQQALGQGPQFIFQYYREEENGRGNFPPRFSGLQFPNYSSELNVNALELDDSALYLCASSFGGQNLEAFFGQGTRLTVV.